These 20 T cell receptor beta chains were sequenced from one sample in a study of siplizumab effects on memory and regulatory T cells. TCRdb's copy holds only in-frame clones and misses some; the assay was immunoSEQ multiplex PCR. The data hold around 99,000 clones, with 90% to 95% observed a single time. Sequenced input: Tregs sorted from blood. Receptors originate from a human donor in good health.

This chain connects TRBV6-6 to TRBJ1-1; D ambiguous. With 5 bases removed from V and 2 bases from J, the gap between germline ends came to 12 bases. CDR1 is MNHNY and CDR2 is SVGAGI in the germline V gene (reference sequence). CDR3 size: 14 residues. CDR3 DNA sequence: TGTGCCAGCAGTGGATCTAAGGGCAACACTGAAGCTTTCTTT. This encodes CASSGSKGNTEAFF.

The CDR3 bases are TGTGCCAGCAGATCGGACAGGAAAGAGACCCAGTACTTC. Translation gives CASRSDRKETQYF. V and J are TRBV2 and TRBJ2-5; TRBD1 aligns across 7 bases. CDR1 and CDR2 (germline): SNHLY, FYNNEI. V lost 6 bases, J lost 3 bases, and 4 bases stayed unmatched. The CDR3 is 13 amino acids.

The chain uses TRBV9 and TRBJ1-4, with a weak D call TRBD1 (6 bases). CDR1 SGDLS and CDR2 YYNGEE come from the germline V gene. Trimming took 6 bases from V and 6 from J, leaving 21 bases between them. The length of the CDR3 is 16 residues. The CDR3 nucleotides are TGTGCCAGCATATTGACAGAAGGGGGGGCGGATGAAAAACTGTTTTTT. Translating it yields CASILTEGGADEKLFF.

The chain couples TRBV15 to TRBJ2-2; the D call may be TRBD1 or TRBD2 (5 bases each). Deletions cut 3 bases from V and 1 base from J, with 9 bases between. The germline V gene has CDR1 LNHNV and CDR2 YYDKDF (reference sequence). This CDR3 region has 15 residues. CDR3 sequence: CATSRGDGNTGELFF. CDR3 nucleotides: TGTGCCACCAGCAGGGGGGACGGGAACACCGGGGAGCTGTTTTTT.

The chain recombines TRBV2 with TRBJ1-2; 8 bases agree with TRBD1. The CDR3 covers 15 residues. The V gene's germline CDR1 is SNHLY and CDR2 FYNNEI. The junction had 15 bases not matched to a gene; V was cut back by 7 bases and J by 8 bases. CDR3 nucleotides: TGTGCCAGCATCCTGACCCGCACAGGGGACAGGGGCTACACCTTC. It is translated as CASILTRTGDRGYTF.

The chain links TRBV2 to TRBJ1-5; D might be TRBD1 (5 bases). CDR1 and CDR2 from the germline V gene are SNHLY and FYNNEI. CDR3 length equals 15 residues. The V gene lost 5 bases and the J gene lost 4 bases, with 15 bases spanning the gap. The CDR3 protein is CASSPGTRPNQPQHF. CDR3 nucleotides: TGTGCCAGCAGTCCAGGGACCCGTCCTAATCAGCCCCAGCATTTT.

This sequence joins TRBV7-8 and TRBJ2-7, with D possibly called TRBD1 or TRBD2 (5 bases each). The CDR3 is made up of 15 amino acids. Germline CDR1 and CDR2: SGHVS and FQNEAQ. The germline V and J ends were trimmed by 3 bases and 4 bases, with 16 bases remaining between them. As DNA, the CDR3 is TGTGCCAGCAGCTTGCCGCCGGGACCGTCGTACGAGCAGTACTTC. This translates into CASSLPPGPSYEQYF.

In this sample, this clone turned up once. The rearrangement links TRBV5-6 to TRBJ2-3, with 9 bases aligning to TRBD1. CDR3 size: 15 residues. Trimming at V came to 2 bases and at J to 5 bases, leaving 6 bases not matched to a gene. Germline V gene data show CDR1 as SGHDT and CDR2 as YYEEEE. This CDR3 is CASSFGDREGDTQYF. The CDR3 DNA is TGTGCCAGCAGCTTCGGGGACAGGGAGGGAGATACGCAGTATTTT.

V usage is TRBV11-3 and J usage is TRBJ2-3; D unresolved. This CDR3 is built from 13 residues. The germline V gene has CDR1 SGHNT and CDR2 YENEEA. Trimming removed 4 bases from V and 5 bases from J, with 10 bases in between. In DNA form, the CDR3 reads TGTGCCAGCAGCTCAGTAAGAGGAGATACGCAGTATTTT. Translated: CASSSVRGDTQYF.

The CDR3 DNA reads TGTGCCATCAGTGAGGGGACTAGCGGGGGTTCGGGTGAGCAGTTCTTC. It yields the protein CAISEGTSGGSGEQFF. V gene TRBV10-3 combines with J gene TRBJ2-1, with 14 bases fitting TRBD2. The CDR3 spans 16 residues. J was trimmed by 9 bases and V by 2 bases; bases with no gene match: 6. Per the germline V gene, CDR1 is ENHRY and CDR2 is SYGVKD.

The chain links TRBV11-2 to TRBJ2-7; D is unclear. The germline V and J ends were trimmed by 5 bases and 6 bases, with 17 bases remaining between them. The germline CDR1 and CDR2 sequences are SGHAT and FQNNGV. The CDR3 loop spans 14 amino acids. The CDR3, as DNA: TGTGCCAGCAGCCCCACCTCCCCCTTCGGCGAGCAGTACTTC. Protein product: CASSPTSPFGEQYF.

This clone was seen a single time. The rearrangement links TRBV6-5 to TRBJ1-1; D is ambiguous. Trimming pared 3 bases from V and 3 bases from J, leaving 8 bases between. This CDR3 region has 13 residues. Germline lookup yields CDR1 MNHEY and CDR2 SVGAGI. CDR3 amino acids: CASSYSEDTEAFF. The CDR3 bases are TGTGCCAGCAGTTATAGTGAAGACACTGAAGCTTTCTTT.

The chain recombines TRBV7-9 with TRBJ1-6; D is uncertain. The CDR3 contains 16 residues. Germline lookup yields CDR1 SEHNR and CDR2 FQNEAQ (reference sequence). V shed 0 bases and J shed 7 bases, with 13 bases lying between them. The CDR3 reads CASSLATGDWNSPLHF. CDR3 DNA: TGTGCCAGCAGCTTAGCTACCGGGGATTGGAATTCACCCCTCCACTTT.

The chain recombines TRBV6-5 with TRBJ1-3; D is uncertain. CDR3 length equals 16 residues. Trimming removed 0 bases from V and 3 bases from J, with 12 bases in between. Germline V gene data show CDR1 as MNHEY and CDR2 as SVGAGI. The CDR3: CASSYSTPPVGNTIYF. CDR3 DNA sequence: TGTGCCAGCAGTTACTCGACCCCTCCTGTTGGAAACACCATATATTTT.

The rearrangement joins TRBV10-3 to TRBJ2-2; D might be TRBD1 or TRBD2, each matching 5 bases. Germline CDR1 ENHRY, CDR2 SYGVKD. This CDR3 spans 16 amino acids. V was shortened by 7 bases and J by 5 bases, with 20 bases between the two germline ends. CDR3 nucleotide sequence: TGTGCCATCACCAAAACTCCCGGGGCCTCTACCGGGGAGCTGTTTTTT. Encoded protein: CAITKTPGASTGELFF.

The rearrangement joins TRBV5-6 to TRBJ1-2; D is perhaps TRBD1 (5 bases). Trimming removed 6 bases from V and 4 bases from J, with 10 bases in between. Germline values: CDR1 SGHDT, CDR2 YYEEEE. The CDR3 spans 12 residues. In nucleotides, the CDR3 is TGTGCCAGCACGCAGGGAGGCTATGGCTACACCTTC. Residues: CASTQGGYGYTF.

The chain couples TRBV5-1 to TRBJ1-2; D is unresolved. Germline assignment: CDR1 SGHRS and CDR2 YFSETQ. Trimming left V 0 bases short and J 1 base short, with 4 bases between. The CDR3 contains 13 residues. The CDR3 region is CASSLEGNYGYTF. The CDR3 region has the DNA TGCGCCAGCAGCTTGGAGGGTAACTATGGCTACACCTTC.

This chain joins TRBV5-1 and TRBJ2-7; no reliable D call. CDR3 length equals 11 residues. The V and J ends lost 4 bases and 12 bases respectively, with 14 bases between them. The germline gives CDR1 SGHRS, CDR2 YFSETQ. CDR3 sequence: CASSLAGYLYF. The CDR3 coding sequence is TGCGCCAGCAGCCTTGCCGGATATCTGTACTTC. Together with reference TRBV5-1 and TRBJ2-7, the CDR3 gives the full variable domain: KAGVTQTPRYLIKTRGQQVTLSCSPISGHRSVSWYQQTPGQGLQFLFEYFSETQRNKGNFPGRFSGRQFSNSRSEMNVSTLELGDSALYLCASSLAGYLYFGPGTRLTVT.

The count of this clone is one. The rearrangement links TRBV10-3 to TRBJ1-5; 7 nucleotides align to TRBD1. From germline, CDR1 is ENHRY and CDR2 SYGVKD. This CDR3 has 13 amino acids. CDR3: CGTGERNNQPQHF. The CDR3 nucleotides read TGTGGCACAGGGGAGAGGAACAATCAGCCCCAGCATTTT.

This chain links TRBV7-9 with TRBJ2-7, with 8 bases identical to TRBD2. Trimming at V came to 3 bases and at J to 3 bases, leaving 7 bases not matched to a gene. From germline, CDR1 is SEHNR and CDR2 FQNEAQ (reference sequence). The CDR3 spans 15 residues. The CDR3 nucleotides are TGTGCCAGCAGCTTTGTTCCCGGGAGGGTCTACGAGCAGTACTTC. Protein product: CASSFVPGRVYEQYF.